This is a list of T cell receptor beta chains from one sample in a study of T cell responses to AZD1222 COVID-19 vaccine. Clones were read by immunoSEQ multiplex PCR, and TCRdb kept only the in-frame ones, dropping some. The table has around 90,000 clones, under 95% seen once; the top ten hold roughly 5.6%. This sample comprised peripheral blood, obtained on day 0 of MenACWY control vaccination. All receptors come from an adult in good health. Each CDR3 is given with its conserved first and last residue. The D gene is left open where the match is weak. Rows may omit the clone size; those that give it use once, few, many or a size class.

J,D,V,size,DNA,CDR3
TRBJ2-7,NA,TRBV18,NA,TGTGCCAGCTCACCACCGAGTGGCTACGAGCAGTACTTC,CASSPPSGYEQYF
TRBJ1-1,NA,TRBV11-2,NA,TGTGCCAGCAGCCCGGACCCAGTGAACACTGAAGCTTTCTTT,CASSPDPVNTEAFF
TRBJ1-1,TRBD1,TRBV28,once,TGTGCCAGCAGTACGCGGACAGGGGAAGCTTTCTTT,CASSTRTGEAFF
TRBJ1-5,NA,TRBV7-2,NA,TGTGCCAGCAGCTTAGCAGGGGTAGTGAGCAATCAGCCCCAGCATTTT,CASSLAGVVSNQPQHF
TRBJ2-1,TRBD2,TRBV9,NA,TGTGCCAGCAGCATTACTAGCGGGAGGGGTAATGAGCAGTTCTTC,CASSITSGRGNEQFF
TRBJ1-1,NA,TRBV28,NA,TGTGCCAGCACCATAGGCCGGTTCAGATGGAACACTGAAGCTTTCTTT,CASTIGRFRWNTEAFF
TRBJ1-4,NA,TRBV28,NA,TGTGCCAGCAGTTTAGAGGTGAGGGGTGAAAAACTGTTTTTT,CASSLEVRGEKLFF
TRBJ2-2,NA,TRBV28,NA,TGTGCCAGCAGTGCCTGGGATTCAACTTCGAACACCGGGGAGCTGTTTTTT,CASSAWDSTSNTGELFF
TRBJ2-5,TRBD2,TRBV18,NA,TGTGCCAGCTCACCCGAGGGACTAGCGGGGGAGACCCAGTACTTC,CASSPEGLAGETQYF
TRBJ1-5,TRBD1,TRBV28,NA,TGTGCCAGCATCCCCCCCGGGACAGGCAATCAGCCCCAGCATTTT,CASIPPGTGNQPQHF
TRBJ1-1,NA,TRBV27,NA,TGTGCCAGCAGTTCCGACAGTCTTAACACTGAAGCTTTCTTT,CASSSDSLNTEAFF
TRBJ2-7,TRBD1,TRBV6-2/TRBV6-3,NA,TGTGCCAGCAGTTATAGTGGGACAGGGGGAAACGAGCAGTACTTC,CASSYSGTGGNEQYF
TRBJ2-7,NA,TRBV29-1,NA,TGCAGCGTTGAAGTGGGTAGGGGGTTGTCCTACGAGCAGTACTTC,CSVEVGRGLSYEQYF
TRBJ1-4,TRBD1,TRBV5-6,NA,TGTGCCAGCAGCTGGGCCGGGACAGGGAATGAAAAACTGTTTTTT,CASSWAGTGNEKLFF
TRBJ1-6,NA,TRBV25-1,once,TGTGCCAGCAGTGAGCGGGACGGTTCCTATAATTCACCCCTCCACTTT,CASSERDGSYNSPLHF
TRBJ1-1,NA,TRBV10-2,NA,TGCGCCAGCGGGAACACTGAAGCTTTCTTT,CASGNTEAFF
TRBJ1-3,NA,TRBV9,NA,TGTGCCAGCAGCCCCCAGACAAGCTCTGGAAACACCATATATTTT,CASSPQTSSGNTIYF
TRBJ2-7,NA,TRBV28,NA,TGTGCCTCCTCTGGCTACGAGCAGTACTTC,CASSGYEQYF
TRBJ2-1,TRBD2,TRBV6-2/TRBV6-3,NA,TGTGCCAGCAGTTACTCCAGCGGGGGTTTCAATGAGCAGTTCTTC,CASSYSSGGFNEQFF
TRBJ1-2,NA,TRBV9,NA,TGTGCCAGCAGCGCCGACGGGGTAGGGGGCTACACCTTC,CASSADGVGGYTF
TRBJ1-5,NA,TRBV10-1,once,TGCGCCACCCCCGGCCCTAGCAATCAGCCCCAGCATTTT,CATPGPSNQPQHF
TRBJ2-7,NA,TRBV5-6,NA,TGTGCCAGCAGCTTGGGGAACGAGCAGTACTTC,CASSLGNEQYF
TRBJ1-3,TRBD1,TRBV5-1,NA,TGCGCCAGCAGCTTGGGGAGGGGGCCCTCTGGAAACACCATATATTTT,CASSLGRGPSGNTIYF
TRBJ2-7,NA,TRBV10-1,NA,TGCGCCAGCAGTGGGGTCCCTCCCTACGAGCAGTACTTC,CASSGVPPYEQYF
TRBJ2-7,NA,TRBV28,NA,TGTGCCAGCAGTTTAATTAGCCCGATCGAGCAGTACTTC,CASSLISPIEQYF
TRBJ2-3,TRBD1,TRBV6-4,NA,TGTGCCAGCAGTCAGGGGGCAGGAGATACGCAGTATTTT,CASSQGAGDTQYF
TRBJ2-2,NA,TRBV21-1,NA,TGTGCCAGCAGCACGGGAAGGAAAGACACCGGGGAGCTGTTTTTT,CASSTGRKDTGELFF
TRBJ1-2,NA,TRBV6-5,once,TGTGCCAGCACCCACCCGTGGGGATCAGGCTATGGCTACACCTTC,CASTHPWGSGYGYTF
TRBJ2-4,NA,TRBV5-1,NA,TGCGCCAGCAGCTTGGGTGCAGTGGAGGAAAACATTCAGTACTTC,CASSLGAVEENIQYF
TRBJ2-7,NA,TRBV3-1/TRBV3-2,NA,TGTGCCAGCAGCCAAGACCCTAGCGACTCCTACGAGCAGTACTTC,CASSQDPSDSYEQYF
TRBJ2-1,NA,TRBV7-2,few,TGTGCCAGCAGCTTGGGGGCTGCCCGCTCCTACAATGAGCAGTTCTTC,CASSLGAARSYNEQFF
TRBJ2-1,TRBD1,TRBV19,NA,TGTGCCAGTAGTGAGAGGACAGGGGCCTACAATGAGCAGTTCTTC,CASSERTGAYNEQFF
TRBJ2-7,NA,TRBV27,NA,TGTGCCAGCAGAAGACTAGGGGGCAACGAGCAGTACTTC,CASRRLGGNEQYF
TRBJ1-4,NA,TRBV6-5,NA,TGTGCCACCAAGACCTCACAGGGACCGAGGGAAAAACTGTTTTTT,CATKTSQGPREKLFF
TRBJ2-2,NA,TRBV9,NA,TGTGCCAGCAGCGCTAACAGGGCTACCGGGGAGCTGTTTTTT,CASSANRATGELFF
TRBJ2-7,NA,TRBV5-5,NA,TGTGCCAGCAGCTTATGGCCGACTAACTCCTACGAGCAGTACTTC,CASSLWPTNSYEQYF
TRBJ1-1,NA,TRBV2,NA,TGTGCCAGCAGCGAAGGGACATACACTGAAGCTTTCTTT,CASSEGTYTEAFF
TRBJ1-5,NA,TRBV2,NA,TGTGCCAGCAGTGGAGAAGGCAATCAGCCCCAGCATTTT,CASSGEGNQPQHF
TRBJ2-5,NA,TRBV3-1/TRBV3-2,once,TGTGCCAGCAGCCAACAGGGGATCCAAGAGACCCAGTACTTC,CASSQQGIQETQYF
TRBJ1-2,TRBD1,TRBV19,NA,TGTGCCAGTAGTATAGGCACAGGGGGCGGCTATGGCTACACCTTC,CASSIGTGGGYGYTF
TRBJ2-2,NA,TRBV24-1,NA,TGTGCCACCAGTGAATTCGACTTCCCGGTGGGGACCGGGGAGCTGTTTTTT,CATSEFDFPVGTGELFF
TRBJ2-3,NA,TRBV11-3,NA,TGTGCCAGCAGCGGGGAGGGGGACTCCCCACTGGATACGCAGTATTTT,CASSGEGDSPLDTQYF
TRBJ1-3,TRBD1,TRBV28,NA,TGTGCCAGCAAGGGACAGGGTGAAGGGCTTGAAAACACCATATATTTT,CASKGQGEGLENTIYF
TRBJ1-2,NA,TRBV18,NA,TGTGCCAGCTCACCACGGAATTTTATCGGGCAGGCCGATGGCTACACCTTC,CASSPRNFIGQADGYTF
TRBJ2-7,NA,TRBV5-1,NA,TGCGCCAGCAGCTTTTCGGCAGGTTCCTACGAGCAGTACTTC,CASSFSAGSYEQYF
TRBJ1-3,NA,TRBV2,once,TGTGCCAGCAGCCGACAGAGAGCCTCCTCTGGAAACACCATATATTTT,CASSRQRASSGNTIYF
TRBJ2-5,TRBD1,TRBV5-1,NA,TGCGCCAGCAGCGTGGGACAGGGGGCAGAGACCCAGTACTTC,CASSVGQGAETQYF
TRBJ2-5,NA,TRBV6-6,NA,TGTGCCAGCAGCGCCGGAACAGGGTGGGGGAAAGAGACCCAGTACTTC,CASSAGTGWGKETQYF
TRBJ1-1,NA,TRBV18,once,TGTGCCAGCTCACCTGCAGGAGGTCTGAACACTGAAGCTTTCTTT,CASSPAGGLNTEAFF
TRBJ2-7,NA,TRBV18,NA,TGTGCCAGCTCACCAGTCTCCAGCTCCTACGAGCAGTACTTC,CASSPVSSSYEQYF
TRBJ2-1,NA,TRBV11-1,NA,TGTGCCAGCAGCTTGTCGGCGAGCTCCTACAATGAGCAGTTCTTC,CASSLSASSYNEQFF
TRBJ1-6,NA,TRBV6-5,NA,TGTGCCAGCAGCCTGGACAGTAACTTGGGTCCCCTCCACTTT,CASSLDSNLGPLHF
TRBJ2-7,TRBD1,TRBV7-3,NA,TGTGCCAGCAGCTTAACTTCAGGGGGCCCCTCGGAGCAGTACTTC,CASSLTSGGPSEQYF
TRBJ1-1,TRBD1,TRBV10-2,NA,TGCGCCAGCAGTGAGATGCCAGGACAGGGGAAGACTGAAGCTTTCTTT,CASSEMPGQGKTEAFF
TRBJ2-7,NA,TRBV18,once,TGTGCCAGCTCACTCAACGGGCAGGGCTACGAGCAGTACTTC,CASSLNGQGYEQYF